This TCR beta chain was profiled in a study of T cell clusters in autoimmune cytopenias. Study results and caveats: Primary autoimmune cytopenia patients seemingly lacked the physiological T cell clusters found in healthy donors.

The CDR3 length is 14 residues. CDR1 and CDR2 (germline): MNHNS, SASEGT. Multiplex touch-down PCR amplified TRB using TRB-A and TRB-B pools in one tube. From its re-call of the multiplex PCR reads, TCRdb lists each CDR3 protein once, without DNA. The specimen's table records nearly 15,000 distinct CDR3 sequences. This clonotype is identified as medium-sized (0.01 to 0.1%) from frequency. Its antigen is as yet unknown. TRB was amplified from roughly 250 ng of peripheral blood genomic DNA per sample. The same sample was also studied in work on T cell repertoires in aging, cancer and after chemotherapy.

The sequencing input was peripheral blood. The sequence was obtained from a human donor in good health. The genes are TRBV6-1 and TRBJ2-3; the TCRdb D gene call, TRBD1, has no DNA to confirm it. The CDR3 loop is CAGRLDRETDTQYF.